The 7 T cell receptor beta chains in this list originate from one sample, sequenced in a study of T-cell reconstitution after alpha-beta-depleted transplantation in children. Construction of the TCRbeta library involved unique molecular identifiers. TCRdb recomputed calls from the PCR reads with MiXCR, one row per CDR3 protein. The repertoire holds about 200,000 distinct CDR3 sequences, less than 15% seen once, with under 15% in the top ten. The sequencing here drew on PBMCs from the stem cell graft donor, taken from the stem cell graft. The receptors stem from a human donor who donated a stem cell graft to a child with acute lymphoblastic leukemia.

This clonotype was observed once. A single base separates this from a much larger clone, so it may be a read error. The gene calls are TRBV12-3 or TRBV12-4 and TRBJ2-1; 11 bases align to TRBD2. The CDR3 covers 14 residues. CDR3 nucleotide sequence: TGTGCCGGCAGGGTTAGCGGGAGGGCCTCTGAGCAGTTCTTC. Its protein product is CAGRVSGRASEQFF.

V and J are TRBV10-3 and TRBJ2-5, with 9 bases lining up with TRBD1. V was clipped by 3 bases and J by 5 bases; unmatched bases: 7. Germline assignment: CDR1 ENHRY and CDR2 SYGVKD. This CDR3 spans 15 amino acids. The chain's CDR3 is CAISDPGTGLETQYF. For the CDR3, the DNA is TGTGCCATCAGTGACCCCGGGACAGGGTTGGAGACCCAGTACTTC.

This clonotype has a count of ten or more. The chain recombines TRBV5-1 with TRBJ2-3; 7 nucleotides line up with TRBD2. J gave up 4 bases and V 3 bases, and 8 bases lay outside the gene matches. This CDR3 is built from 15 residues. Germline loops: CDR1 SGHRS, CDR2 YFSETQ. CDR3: CASSSPGLTADTQYF. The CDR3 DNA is TGCGCCAGCAGCTCGCCGGGACTAACGGCAGATACGCAGTATTTT.

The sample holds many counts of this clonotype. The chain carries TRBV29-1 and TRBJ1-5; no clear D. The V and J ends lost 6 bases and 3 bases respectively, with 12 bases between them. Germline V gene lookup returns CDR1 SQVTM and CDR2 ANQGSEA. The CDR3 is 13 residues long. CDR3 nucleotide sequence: TGCAGCGTCGCCCACGGGCCCAATCAGCCCCAGCATTTT. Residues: CSVAHGPNQPQHF.

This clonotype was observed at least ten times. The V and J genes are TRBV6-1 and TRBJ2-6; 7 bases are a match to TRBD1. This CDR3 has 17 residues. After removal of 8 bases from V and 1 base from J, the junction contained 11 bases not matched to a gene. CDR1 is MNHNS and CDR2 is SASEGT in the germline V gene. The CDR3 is CASGRDSRVSGANVLTF. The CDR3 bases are TGTGCCAGCGGCAGGGACAGTAGAGTTTCTGGGGCCAACGTCCTGACTTTC.

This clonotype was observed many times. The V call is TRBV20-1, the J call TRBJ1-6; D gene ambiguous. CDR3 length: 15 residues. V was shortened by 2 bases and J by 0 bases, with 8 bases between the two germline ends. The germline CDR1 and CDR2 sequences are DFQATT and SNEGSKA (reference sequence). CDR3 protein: CSARSDNSYNSPLHF. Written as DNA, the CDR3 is TGCAGTGCTAGATCAGACAACTCCTATAATTCACCCCTCCACTTT.

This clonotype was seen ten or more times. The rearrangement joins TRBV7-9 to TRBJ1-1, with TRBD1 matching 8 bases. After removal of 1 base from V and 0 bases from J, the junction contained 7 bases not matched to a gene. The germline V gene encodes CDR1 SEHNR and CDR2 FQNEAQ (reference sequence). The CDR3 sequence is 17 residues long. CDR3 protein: CASSLGRTGIMNTEAFF. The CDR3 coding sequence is TGTGCCAGCAGCTTAGGCCGGACAGGGATCATGAACACTGAAGCTTTCTTT.